This entry lists 9 T cell receptor beta chains sequenced from one sample in a study of T cell repertoires in cytomegalovirus infection. TCRdb re-called the reads with MiXCR, one entry per CDR3 protein. The sample consists of 310,000 or so distinct CDR3 sequences, roughly 16% of them appearing once. Sequenced sample: PBMCs. The receptors originated from a human donor in good health (CMV status not recorded). Some clones in this sample may be carry-over from other donors' samples.

Many counts were recorded for this clonotype. The rearrangement links TRBV6-6 to TRBJ1-6; D is uncertain. The germline gives CDR1 MNHNY, CDR2 SVGAGI (reference sequence). The CDR3 length is 13 residues. The ends were cut back, 4 bases at V and 10 bases at J, with 11 bases in the middle. CDR3 sequence (DNA): TGTGCCAGCAGTTCTCGCCGGGAGTCACCCCTCCACTTT. Its translation is CASSSRRESPLHF.

This clonotype was seen only a few times. This rearrangement joins TRBV6-2 or TRBV6-3 to TRBJ2-3; no clear D. The CDR3 is 14 amino acids. Germline loops: CDR1 MNHEY, CDR2 SVGEGT. Trimming pared 8 bases from V and 0 bases from J, leaving 12 bases between. The CDR3 loop reads CASGFASSTDTQYF. The CDR3 coding sequence is TGTGCCAGCGGCTTCGCGTCTAGCACAGATACGCAGTATTTT.

In its sample, this clonotype was seen many times. This rearrangement joins TRBV28 to TRBJ2-5, with a tentative D call TRBD1 (5 bases). Looked up from germline, CDR1 is MDHEN and CDR2 is SYDVKM. The CDR3 runs 12 residues. Between the trimmed V and J ends, which lost 5 bases and 5 bases, there was a span of 9 bases. The CDR3 loop is CASSDSRETQYF. The CDR3 DNA reads TGTGCCAGCAGTGACAGCCGGGAGACCCAGTACTTC.

This clonotype was counted a few times. The chain combines TRBV6-6 with TRBJ1-2; D is unresolved. The CDR3 spans 13 residues. CDR1 and CDR2 from the germline V gene are MNHNY and SVGAGI (reference sequence). With 4 bases removed from V and 3 bases from J, the gap between germline ends came to 9 bases. This CDR3 is CASSSPGYYGYTF. CDR3 sequence (DNA): TGTGCCAGCAGTTCCCCAGGTTACTATGGCTACACCTTC.

The chain links TRBV6-6 to TRBJ2-1, with D unresolved. CDR3 length: 15 amino acids. Germline V gene lookup returns CDR1 MNHNY and CDR2 SVGAGI (reference sequence). V was clipped by 0 bases and J by 10 bases, with 16 bases between them. The CDR3: CASSYSEQPLREQFF. CDR3 DNA sequence: TGTGCCAGCAGTTACTCCGAACAACCCTTGCGGGAGCAGTTCTTC.

This clonotype came up many times. The chain is built from TRBV7-2 and TRBJ1-6; no reliable D call. This CDR3 comprises 18 residues. CDR1 is SGHTA, CDR2 FQGNSA, per germline. V was pared by 5 bases and J by 6 bases, with 23 bases between. The CDR3 protein is CASSKRTSFPRSNSPLHF. CDR3 bases: TGTGCCAGCAGCAAAAGAACTTCCTTTCCCCGGAGTAATTCACCCCTCCACTTT.

The chain combines TRBV14 with TRBJ2-1; D is unresolved. Germline V gene sequence: CDR1 SGHDN, CDR2 FVKESK. Trimming removed 0 bases from V and 14 bases from J, with 11 bases in between. CDR3 length equals 12 residues. CDR3 sequence (DNA): TGTGCCAGCAGCCAAGAACGGCTGCCGAAGTTCTTC. This encodes CASSQERLPKFF.

The chain couples TRBV7-9 to TRBJ1-1; D not resolved. Germline CDR1 and CDR2: SEHNR and FQNEAQ (reference sequence). This CDR3 comprises 14 residues. V lost 3 bases, J lost 3 bases, and 11 bases lay in between. The CDR3 region is CASSLGPPDTEAFF. CDR3 in DNA: TGTGCCAGCAGCTTGGGTCCACCGGACACTGAAGCTTTCTTT.

The genes are TRBV19 and TRBJ2-1; 7 bases agree with TRBD2. The CDR3 loop spans 14 amino acids. With V trimmed by 3 bases and J by 3 bases, 2 bases remained unmatched. Germline V CDR1 and CDR2: LNHDA, SQIVND (reference sequence). The CDR3 coding sequence is TGTGCCAGTAGTATCAGCGGGGTCTACAATGAGCAGTTCTTC. Translation: CASSISGVYNEQFF.